The entry that follows covers one TCR beta chain sequence. The antigen remains unidentified. Compared with germline, one end of the junction differs, possibly owing to a read error. These data belong to a study of cytomegalovirus exposure and HLA in healthy donors. PCR amplification relied on 60 Vbeta primers (plus 13 Jbeta primers). Data came from immunoSEQ multiplex PCR; TCRdb stores just in-frame clones and leaves some out. Altogether 150,000 to 180,000 clones are present, approximately 86% being singletons, with the ten largest covering 6.5% to 7.5%. Germline lookup yields CDR1 SEHNR and CDR2 FQNEAQ (reference sequence). This CDR3 is 12 amino acids long. The study's findings and limits: Sequencing probably produced one cluster of sequence variants that were highly shared.

Sequenced: PBMCs. The rearrangement joins TRBV7-9 to TRBJ1-5; no clear D gene. This clonotype was obtained from a woman between 50 and 59 years old in good health and CMV-seropositive. In DNA form, the CDR3 reads TGTTCCAGCTCTTATAGCAATCAGCCCCAGCATTTT. This encodes CSSSYSNQPQHF.